Each of the 21 T cell receptor beta chains below was sequenced from the same sample in a study of blood T cells in healthy people across ages. For the second PCR, which ran for about 6 to 12 cycles, a sample-barcoded 5' primer and a J-beta primer mix were used. TCRdb fed the 5' RACE reads into MiXCR, producing one record per CDR3 protein. Of about 970,000 distinct CDR3 sequences in the sample, around 54% were seen once. The source material was blood. These receptors were collected from a woman aged 55-70 years in good health.

The V call is TRBV7-9, the J call TRBJ2-5; 9 bases are shared with TRBD2. The trim removed 5 bases at V and 1 base at J, leaving 11 bases unmatched. The length of the CDR3 is 17 residues. Germline loops: CDR1 SEHNR, CDR2 FQNEAQ (reference sequence). CDR3 residues: CASSPRGASGTQETQYF. The DNA of the CDR3 is TGTGCCAGCAGCCCCCGTGGGGCTAGCGGGACCCAAGAGACCCAGTACTTC.

The rearrangement joins TRBV28 to TRBJ2-7; D ambiguous. The CDR3 covers 13 residues. Per germline, CDR1 MDHEN and CDR2 SYDVKM. The CDR3 region has the DNA TGTGTCCCGTCGGCATACCGATCCTACGAGCAGTACTTC. Encoded protein: CVPSAYRSYEQYF.

This chain connects TRBV4-1 to TRBJ2-3, with unresolved D. V was shortened by 1 base and J by 2 bases, with 10 bases between the two germline ends. Germline loops: CDR1 MGHRA, CDR2 YSYEKL. The CDR3 is 15 amino acids. CDR3 coding DNA: TGCGCCAGCAGCCAAGCGGGTTTAGTCACAGATACGCAGTATTTT. Translated: CASSQAGLVTDTQYF.

The chain is built from TRBV30 and TRBJ2-7; D tentatively reads TRBD1 or TRBD2 (5 bases each). Germline loops: CDR1 GTSNPN, CDR2 SVGIG (reference sequence). The CDR3 loop spans 15 amino acids. Trimming cost V 2 bases and J 7 bases, with 21 bases left between them. CDR3 DNA sequence: TGTGCCTGGAGTTACCGGGACCATAGCCTCAATGAGCAGTACTTC. This translates into CAWSYRDHSLNEQYF.

In the case of this clonotype: One end of the junction does not line up with germline, which may come from a read error. The genes are TRBV4-1 and TRBJ2-3; D may be TRBD2 (6 bases). The germline CDR1 and CDR2 sequences are MGHRA and YSYEKL. This CDR3 has 16 amino acids. CDR3 DNA: TGCGCCAGCAGCCAAGATTATGGGGGAGGTGGGGATACGCGGTATTTT. Residues: CASSQDYGGGGDTRYF.

The rearrangement links TRBV7-9 to TRBJ2-1; D is undetermined. Trimming left V 6 bases short and J 0 bases short, with 12 bases between. The germline gives CDR1 SEHNR, CDR2 FQNEAQ (reference sequence). This CDR3 has 15 amino acids. CDR3 loop: CASSDGSSSYNEQFF. In nucleotides, the CDR3 is TGTGCCAGCAGTGACGGGTCCAGCTCCTACAATGAGCAGTTCTTC.

This clonotype has only a few counts. V usage is TRBV20-1 and J usage is TRBJ2-1, with 11 positions matching TRBD2. V lost 0 bases to trimming and J lost 5 bases; unmatched junction nucleotides: 9. Germline V gene lookup returns CDR1 DFQATT and CDR2 SNEGSKA (reference sequence). The CDR3 covers 17 residues. The CDR3 region has the DNA TGCAGTGCTAGAGACCACCGACTAGCGGGAAGTAACAATGAGCAGTTCTTC. Its protein product is CSARDHRLAGSNNEQFF.

This chain connects TRBV28 to TRBJ1-6, with TRBD1 identical over 10 bases. CDR3 size: 16 residues. The J segment lost 10 bases and the V segment lost 8 bases, leaving 14 bases of the junction unmatched. Germline values: CDR1 MDHEN, CDR2 SYDVKM. CDR3 region: CASARTGTGVVSPLHF. In nucleotides, the CDR3 is TGTGCCAGCGCGAGAACCGGGACAGGGGTTGTGTCACCCCTCCACTTT. The variable domain in full, with the rest retrieved from reference TRBV28 and TRBJ1-6, is DVKVTQSSRYLVKRTGEKVFLECVQDMDHENMFWYRQDPGLGLRLIYFSYDVKMKEKGDIPEGYSVSREKKERFSLILESASTNQTSMYLCASARTGTGVVSPLHFGNGTRLTVT.

This clonotype turned up a few times. This chain joins TRBV7-9 and TRBJ2-5, with a weak D call TRBD2 (6 bases). The CDR3 covers 15 residues. Trimming cost V 4 bases and J 2 bases, with 14 bases left between them. Germline lookup yields CDR1 SEHNR and CDR2 FQNEAQ (reference sequence). The CDR3 DNA is TGTGCCAGCAGCTCCCCTCGCGGGGCTCAAGAGACCCAGTACTTC. Protein sequence: CASSSPRGAQETQYF.

The chain employs TRBV2 and TRBJ1-4, with 11 bases that match TRBD1. Germline V gene lookup returns CDR1 SNHLY and CDR2 FYNNEI. The CDR3 loop spans 15 amino acids. The V segment lost 5 bases and the J segment 8 bases; nucleotides outside the gene matches: 7. The CDR3 spells CASSKRTGGLEKLFF. The DNA for the CDR3 is TGTGCCAGCAGTAAAAGGACAGGGGGCTTAGAAAAACTGTTTTTT. Based on the CDR3 plus reference TRBV2 and TRBJ1-4, the full variable domain is EPEVTQTPSHQVTQMGQEVILRCVPISNHLYFYWYRQILGQKVEFLVSFYNNEISEKSEIFDDQFSVERPDGSNFTLKIRSTKLEDSAMYFCASSKRTGGLEKLFFGSGTQLSVL.

The chain is built from TRBV6-2 or TRBV6-3 and TRBJ2-7; no definite D call. V lost 2 bases and J lost 2, with 13 bases in between. The V gene's germline CDR1 is MNHEY and CDR2 SVGEGT. The length of the CDR3 is 15 residues. The CDR3 DNA sequence: TGTGCCAGCAGTTACCGGAGAAGGATCACCTACGAGCAGTACTTC. Amino acid sequence: CASSYRRRITYEQYF.

This clonotype was counted between two and nine times. The gene calls are TRBV20-1 and TRBJ2-1; D may be TRBD2 (5 bases). In germline, CDR1 is DFQATT, CDR2 SNEGSKA (reference sequence). Trimming removed 6 bases at V and 0 bases at J, with 12 bases between. This CDR3 has 14 amino acids. CDR3: CSAPEDLSYNEQFF. DNA of the CDR3: TGCAGTGCCCCGGAGGACCTCTCCTACAATGAGCAGTTCTTC.

This chain joins TRBV20-1 and TRBJ2-5; TRBD1 is a possible D gene (6 bases). With 6 bases removed from V and 4 bases from J, the gap between germline ends came to 12 bases. The CDR3 is 12 amino acids. Germline V CDR1 and CDR2: DFQATT, SNEGSKA (reference sequence). CDR3 in DNA: TGCAGTGCCAGACACAGGGCAGAGACCCAGTACTTC. Amino acid sequence: CSARHRAETQYF.

The chain is built from TRBV29-1 and TRBJ1-5, with 10 bases aligning to TRBD1. The CDR3 extends over 14 amino acids. V was clipped by 6 bases and J by 3 bases; unmatched bases: 5. CDR1 and CDR2 (germline): SQVTM, ANQGSEA. CDR3 DNA: TGCAGCGTGCAGACAGGGGGCTTCAATCAGCCCCAGCATTTT. Protein sequence: CSVQTGGFNQPQHF.

In nucleotides, the CDR3 is TGCAGTGCTAGGGCACCTCGGGGGAGGGGTCCAGATACGCAGTATTTT. The encoded protein is CSARAPRGRGPDTQYF. J is TRBJ2-3 and V is TRBV20-1; TRBD2 agrees at 7 bases. The V segment lost 3 bases and the J segment 4 bases; nucleotides outside the gene matches: 13. Looked up from germline, CDR1 is DFQATT and CDR2 is SNEGSKA (reference sequence). The CDR3 has 16 residues.

The chain carries TRBV4-3 and TRBJ2-1; D gene ambiguous. The germline CDR1 and CDR2 sequences are LGHNA and YSLEER. CDR3 length: 16 residues. V was clipped by 0 bases and J by 8 bases, with 17 bases between them. CDR3 in DNA: TGCGCCAGCAGCCAAGATGCTCCACGGAATGAAGATGAGCAGTTCTTC. It yields the protein CASSQDAPRNEDEQFF.

The chain links TRBV12-3 or TRBV12-4 to TRBJ2-1, with TRBD2 matching 10 bases. This CDR3 is built from 14 residues. J gave up 4 bases and V 6 bases, and 3 bases lay outside the gene matches. As DNA, the CDR3 is TGTGCCAGCAGACCAGCGGGAGGGTACAATGAGCAGTTCTTC. Translating it yields CASRPAGGYNEQFF.

This clonotype turned up a few times. The chain joins TRBV6-5 to TRBJ2-7; D may be TRBD2 (6 bases). V was pared by 0 bases and J by 5 bases, with 8 bases between. The germline CDR1 and CDR2 sequences are MNHEY and SVGAGI. There are 13 residues in the CDR3. CDR3 DNA: TGTGCCAGCAGTTACTCGTGGAGGGACGAGCAGTACTTC. Protein product: CASSYSWRDEQYF.

The rearrangement uses TRBV2 and TRBJ2-6, with 10 bases matching TRBD1. Germline CDR1 SNHLY, CDR2 FYNNEI. CDR3 length equals 18 residues. Losses at the gene ends were 1 base for V and 0 bases for J; bases not matched to a gene: 3. This CDR3 reads CASSEGTGGGSGANVLTF. Written as DNA, the CDR3 is TGTGCCAGCAGTGAAGGGACAGGGGGGGGCTCTGGGGCCAACGTCCTGACTTTC.

CDR3 in amino acids: CASSLEGGRDTQYF. CDR3 DNA sequence: TGCGCCAGCAGCTTGGAGGGTGGGAGAGATACGCAGTATTTT. V usage is TRBV5-1 and J usage is TRBJ2-3; D perhaps matches TRBD2 (5 bases). Per the germline V gene, CDR1 is SGHRS and CDR2 is YFSETQ. This CDR3 has 14 amino acids. Trimming removed 0 bases from V and 5 bases from J, with 10 bases in between.

This clonotype was picked up a small number of times. The rearrangement links TRBV3-1 to TRBJ2-6; D unclear. Deletions cut 1 base from V and 0 bases from J, with 7 bases between. Germline loops: CDR1 LGHDT, CDR2 YNNKEL (reference sequence). The CDR3 loop spans 16 amino acids. The CDR3 loop reads CASSQAGSSGANVLTF. CDR3 DNA sequence: TGTGCCAGCAGCCAAGCGGGCAGCTCTGGGGCCAACGTCCTGACTTTC.